The count of the clone carrying this TCR beta chain is one. No antigen is known for it. The entry originates in a study of identical twins. A universal primer site was added by template switching, and unique molecular identifiers were carried by the cDNA. In TCRdb, the 5' RACE reads were re-called with MiXCR into one record per CDR3 protein. The sample consists of 1.5 million to 2 million distinct CDR3 sequences, around 33% of them appearing once. Germline CDR1 reads MGHRA; CDR2 reads YSYEKL. This CDR3 is 15 amino acids long. V was pared by 0 bases and J by 10 bases, with 16 bases between. The study's findings and limits: Cord blood beta clonotypes present at high abundance carried fewer insertions; no such pattern appeared in memory repertoires. The authors drew conclusions from cross-sectional statistical analysis rather than following the same donors. Out-of-frame alpha sequences shared by twins showed excess low generation probability.

The clonotype originates from a newborn girl in good health. The chain joins TRBV4-1 to TRBJ2-1; D is ambiguous. Sequencing was done on a sample of cord blood. The CDR3 is CASSQDTGRLSEQFF. Here the CDR3 DNA reads TGCGCCAGCAGCCAAGATACTGGTCGTCTTTCGGAGCAGTTCTTC.